This entry lists 26 T cell receptor beta chains sequenced from one sample in a study of blood T cell repertoires in COVID-19. Generated by immunoSEQ multiplex PCR, the TCRdb table keeps only in-frame clones and is missing some. The data show over 200,000 clones, 87% seen once. The sample was PBMCs or T cells enriched from blood (not recorded which). Receptors were obtained from a man between 18 and 35 years old with acute COVID-19.

The chain uses TRBV28 and TRBJ2-7; 7 nucleotides match TRBD1. This CDR3 is built from 16 residues. V was pared by 3 bases and J by 2 bases, with 10 bases of the junction left unmatched. Germline V lookup: CDR1 MDHEN, CDR2 SYDVKM. The CDR3 nucleotides read TGTGCCAGCAGTTTTGCCCATGGCGACAGGGCCTACGAGCAGTACTTC. It yields the protein CASSFAHGDRAYEQYF.

The chain uses TRBV19 and TRBJ2-7; D might be TRBD1 (8 bases). Trimming shortened V by 7 bases and J by 3 bases, and 19 bases separated the two germline ends. CDR1 and CDR2 (germline): LNHDA, SQIVND (reference sequence). The CDR3 runs to 15 residues. CDR3 protein: CASTPAYRGGYEQYF. CDR3 DNA sequence: TGTGCCAGTACCCCTGCGTACAGGGGGGGCTACGAGCAGTACTTC.

The chain joins TRBV6-4 to TRBJ2-7, with D uncertain. Trimming removed 7 bases from V and 2 bases from J, with 18 bases in between. Germline values: CDR1 MRHNA, CDR2 SNTAGT. The CDR3 totals 15 residues. The CDR3 DNA follows: TGTGCCAGCAACCCCCCCCCTGGCACCACCTACGAGCAGTACTTC. Its translation: CASNPPPGTTYEQYF.

The gene calls are TRBV2 and TRBJ1-6, with a tentative D call TRBD1 (5 bases). This CDR3 comprises 13 residues. The germline V gene encodes CDR1 SNHLY and CDR2 FYNNEI. Trimming took 6 bases from V and 7 from J, leaving 10 bases between them. CDR3 coding DNA: TGTGCCAGCAGGGGACTGGGGAATTCACCCCTCCACTTT. Its protein product is CASRGLGNSPLHF.

The J gene is TRBJ2-7, the V gene TRBV2, with D maybe TRBD1 (5 bases). The length of the CDR3 is 14 residues. Per the germline V gene, CDR1 is SNHLY and CDR2 is FYNNEI. V lost 9 bases, J lost 4 bases, and 19 bases lay in between. CDR3 sequence (DNA): TGTGCCAGTCAAACAGGTCTCGGGCCATACGAGCAGTACTTC. It encodes CASQTGLGPYEQYF.

This chain links TRBV6-1 with TRBJ1-1, with D unresolved. Trimming shortened V by 3 bases and J by 4 bases, and 12 bases separated the two germline ends. Germline values: CDR1 MNHNS, CDR2 SASEGT. There are 14 residues in the CDR3. The CDR3, as DNA: TGTGCCAGCAGTGAGTTCGGAGGGAGCACTGAAGCTTTCTTT. Its translation: CASSEFGGSTEAFF.

CDR3 residues: CASSIGPSSNEQFF. The CDR3 DNA is TGTGCCAGTAGTATTGGCCCGTCCTCGAATGAGCAGTTCTTC. The rearrangement uses TRBV19 and TRBJ2-1, with D unclear. CDR3 length equals 14 residues. V was cut by 3 bases and J by 7 bases, with 13 bases left in between. CDR1 is LNHDA, CDR2 SQIVND, per germline (reference sequence). Full variable domain (remainder filled in from reference TRBV19 and TRBJ2-1): DGGITQSPKYLFRKEGQNVTLSCEQNLNHDAMYWYRQDPGQGLRLIYYSQIVNDFQKGDIAEGYSVSREKKESFPLTVTSAQKNPTAFYLCASSIGPSSNEQFFGPGTRLTVL.

The rearrangement uses TRBV30 and TRBJ1-3; the D is unclear. V was trimmed by 5 bases and J by 0 bases, leaving 11 bases between them. Germline V gene data show CDR1 as GTSNPN and CDR2 as SVGIG (reference sequence). This CDR3 spans 14 amino acids. The CDR3 DNA reads TGTGCCTGGGGGGAGGGTTACTCTGGAAACACCATATATTTT. Its translation is CAWGEGYSGNTIYF.

The chain couples TRBV7-6 to TRBJ2-7; TRBD2 is a possible D gene (6 bases). With 1 base removed from V and 5 bases from J, the gap between germline ends came to 15 bases. The CDR3 is 15 amino acids. The germline V gene encodes CDR1 SGHVS and CDR2 FNYEAQ. The chain's CDR3 is CASSLGPGVSNEQYF. The CDR3 region has the DNA TGTGCCAGCAGCTTAGGACCGGGAGTAAGCAACGAGCAGTACTTC. The whole variable domain, remainder taken from reference TRBV7-6 and TRBJ2-7, is GAGVSQSPRYKVTKRGQDVALRCDPISGHVSLYWYRQALGQGPEFLTYFNYEAQQDKSGLPNDRFSAERPEGSISTLTIQRTEQRDSAMYRCASSLGPGVSNEQYFGPGTRLTVT.

The table lists this clone with a few counts. This chain links TRBV7-9 with TRBJ1-4; maybe TRBD1 (5 bases). The germline gives CDR1 SEHNR, CDR2 FQNEAQ (reference sequence). The CDR3 has 15 amino acids. V lost 2 bases, J lost 5 bases, and 12 bases lay in between. CDR3 sequence reads: CASSLNSGQNEKLFF. For the CDR3, the DNA is TGTGCCAGCAGCTTAAATTCCGGACAAAATGAAAAACTGTTTTTT.

The rearrangement links TRBV6-1 to TRBJ2-2, with 7 bases lining up with TRBD1. With 3 bases clipped from V and 6 bases from J, the junction kept 4 bases outside the gene matches. The CDR3 spans 14 residues. Germline V gene sequence: CDR1 MNHNS, CDR2 SASEGT. The DNA for the CDR3 is TGTGCCAGCAGTGATTATCAGGGGGCCGGGGAGCTGTTTTTT. Its protein product is CASSDYQGAGELFF.

The V and J genes are TRBV5-1 and TRBJ2-3, with D maybe TRBD2 (6 bases). Germline loops: CDR1 SGHRS, CDR2 YFSETQ. V lost 4 bases to trimming and J lost 2 bases, with 11 bases between them. The CDR3 has 14 residues. The CDR3 DNA is TGCGCCAGCAGCGCCCGACTAGTCACAGATACGCAGTATTTT. Protein product: CASSARLVTDTQYF.

This clone was seen a single time. The chain is built from TRBV4-1 and TRBJ1-4; a possible D gene is TRBD1 (5 bases). The CDR3 runs to 17 residues. The V end was cut by 0 bases, the J end by 0 bases, with 11 bases between. CDR1 MGHRA and CDR2 YSYEKL come from the germline V gene. This CDR3 reads CASSQDKGRATNEKLFF. DNA for the CDR3: TGCGCCAGCAGCCAAGATAAGGGGCGTGCAACTAATGAAAAACTGTTTTTT.

V gene TRBV4-1 combines with J gene TRBJ1-5; D is undetermined. Trimming cost V 1 base and J 0 bases, with 10 bases left between them. Germline loops: CDR1 MGHRA, CDR2 YSYEKL. CDR3 length: 16 amino acids. In DNA, the CDR3 is TGCGCCAGCAGCCAAGGGGCGCAGTATAGCAATCAGCCCCAGCATTTT. Amino acid sequence: CASSQGAQYSNQPQHF.

The rearrangement links TRBV7-9 to TRBJ2-7; 7 nucleotides agree with TRBD1. V shed 5 bases and J 1 base; nucleotides not matched to a gene: 11. Looked up from germline, CDR1 is SEHNR and CDR2 is FQNEAQ (reference sequence). This CDR3 has 16 residues. The CDR3 reads CASSLGRQGLSYEQYF. The CDR3 region has the DNA TGTGCCAGCAGCCTCGGTAGACAGGGTCTTTCCTACGAGCAGTACTTC.

This clone appeared once. The chain uses TRBV10-1 and TRBJ1-1; no clear D. The germline V gene has CDR1 WNHNN and CDR2 SYGVQD (reference sequence). The length of the CDR3 is 14 residues. V lost 5 bases, J lost 3 bases, and 13 bases lay in between. In DNA form, the CDR3 reads TGCGCCAGCAGTATGAGCAGGAAGGACACTGAAGCTTTCTTT. Translation gives CASSMSRKDTEAFF.

Of note for this clone: Other nucleotide sequences from this sample produce the same CDR3. V gene TRBV9 combines with J gene TRBJ1-1, with D maybe TRBD1 (5 bases). Germline V gene sequence: CDR1 SGDLS, CDR2 YYNGEE. V lost 1 base, J lost 2 bases, and 6 bases lay in between. The CDR3 covers 13 residues. The CDR3 sequence is CASSVQGNTEAFF. CDR3 bases: TGTGCCAGCAGCGTACAGGGTAACACTGAAGCTTTCTTT. Combining the CDR3 with reference TRBV9 and TRBJ1-1 gives the whole variable domain DSGVTQTPKHLITATGQRVTLRCSPRSGDLSVYWYQQSLDQGLQFLIQYYNGEERAKGNILERFSAQQFPDLHSELNLSSLELGDSALYFCASSVQGNTEAFFGQGTRLTVV.

The rearrangement links TRBV27 to TRBJ1-2; no definite D call. CDR3 length: 14 residues. Germline V lookup: CDR1 MNHEY, CDR2 SMNVEV (reference sequence). With 5 bases removed from V and 5 bases from J, the gap between germline ends came to 15 bases. The CDR3 sequence is CASSPGGHPYGYTF. DNA for the CDR3: TGTGCCAGCAGTCCCGGAGGCCACCCGTATGGCTACACCTTC.

The V gene is TRBV4-1, the J gene TRBJ1-5, with TRBD1 matching over 8 bases. The CDR3 is 15 residues long. The junction had 3 bases not matched to a gene; V was cut back by 1 base and J by 4 bases. The germline CDR1 and CDR2 sequences are MGHRA and YSYEKL. DNA of the CDR3: TGCGCCAGCAGCCAAGCCGGGACAGGTAATCAGCCCCAGCATTTT. Translated: CASSQAGTGNQPQHF.

The genes are TRBV11-2 and TRBJ2-1; TRBD2 aligns across 13 bases. V trimming: 5 bases; J trimming: 10 bases; junction bases outside the gene matches: 14. In germline, CDR1 is SGHAT, CDR2 FQNNGV. The CDR3 is made up of 17 amino acids. CDR3 sequence: CASSHIMGTSGRGEQFF. The CDR3 region has the DNA TGTGCCAGCAGCCATATAATGGGTACTAGCGGGAGGGGAGAGCAGTTCTTC.

This sequence joins TRBV12-5 and TRBJ1-3; D is unclear. The CDR3 has 17 residues. V was trimmed by 0 bases and J by 0 bases, leaving 12 bases between them. Per the germline V gene, CDR1 is LGHNT and CDR2 is FRNRAP. The CDR3 loop reads CASGLVLEFLSGNTIYF. In DNA, the CDR3 is TGTGCTAGTGGTTTGGTACTGGAGTTCCTCTCTGGAAACACCATATATTTT.

As regards this clone: Other DNA sequences in the sample encode the same CDR3. This chain links TRBV28 with TRBJ2-3; 8 positions match TRBD1. CDR3 length: 14 residues. V trimming: 2 bases; J trimming: 6 bases; junction bases outside the gene matches: 4. Germline V gene data show CDR1 as MDHEN and CDR2 as SYDVKM. CDR3 in amino acids: CASSLDRGSDTQYF. The CDR3 nucleotides are TGTGCCAGCAGTTTAGACAGGGGTTCCGATACGCAGTATTTT.

This clone was observed a single time. The chain employs TRBV11-3 and TRBJ2-1; TRBD1 matches 7 bases. With 5 bases clipped from V and 5 bases from J, the junction kept 9 bases outside the gene matches. The germline V gene encodes CDR1 SGHNT and CDR2 YENEEA. This CDR3 is built from 15 residues. The CDR3 DNA is TGTGCCAGCAGCGCCGGGGACAGTGGTAACAATGAGCAGTTCTTC. Encoded protein: CASSAGDSGNNEQFF.

The DNA of the CDR3 is TGTGCCAGCAGTGGCACCGATCGCGGGACAGGCACAGATACGCAGTATTTT. It is translated as CASSGTDRGTGTDTQYF. V usage is TRBV25-1 and J usage is TRBJ2-3, with a weak D call TRBD1 (7 bases). Trimming left V 4 bases short and J 1 base short, with 18 bases between. This CDR3 has 17 amino acids. Germline V gives CDR1 MGHDK, CDR2 SYGVNS.

The DNA of the CDR3 is TGTGCCACCAGTGAGTGGGGGGAAAATGAGCAGTTCTTC. Residues: CATSEWGENEQFF. This chain connects TRBV24-1 to TRBJ2-1, with TRBD2 as a possible D gene (6 bases). Trimming left V 4 bases short and J 7 bases short, with 10 bases between. There are 13 residues in the CDR3. Germline lookup yields CDR1 KGHDR and CDR2 SFDVKD.

The CDR3 DNA reads as TGTGCCAGCAGCTTAGACGGGCGGGAGGGTGACGAGACCCAGTACTTC. Translation gives CASSLDGREGDETQYF. This chain uses TRBV11-3 with TRBJ2-5; 9 bases map to TRBD2. The CDR3 is 16 residues long. From germline, CDR1 is SGHNT and CDR2 YENEEA. The junction had 7 bases not matched to a gene; V was cut back by 0 bases and J by 5 bases.